This T cell receptor (beta chain) was recovered during a study of T cell changes during pregnancy in multiple sclerosis. The CDR3 contains 13 residues. Per germline, CDR1 SGHRS and CDR2 YFSETQ. V dropped 2 bases and J dropped 5 bases, with 9 bases sitting between them. Sequencing was performed with immunoSEQ multiplex PCR; in TCRdb, only in-frame clones are kept and a portion is missing. The sample contains 80,000 to 95,000 clones, 90% to 95% of which appear only once. This rearrangement joins TRBV5-1 to TRBJ2-3, with TRBD2 as a possible D gene (6 bases). This receptor was taken from a female donor with multiple sclerosis, enrolled in a pregnancy study. Source: peripheral blood, taken in the second trimester of pregnancy. The CDR3 here is CASSFPGEDTQYF. The CDR3 region has the DNA TGCGCCAGCAGCTTTCCGGGAGAAGATACGCAGTATTTT.